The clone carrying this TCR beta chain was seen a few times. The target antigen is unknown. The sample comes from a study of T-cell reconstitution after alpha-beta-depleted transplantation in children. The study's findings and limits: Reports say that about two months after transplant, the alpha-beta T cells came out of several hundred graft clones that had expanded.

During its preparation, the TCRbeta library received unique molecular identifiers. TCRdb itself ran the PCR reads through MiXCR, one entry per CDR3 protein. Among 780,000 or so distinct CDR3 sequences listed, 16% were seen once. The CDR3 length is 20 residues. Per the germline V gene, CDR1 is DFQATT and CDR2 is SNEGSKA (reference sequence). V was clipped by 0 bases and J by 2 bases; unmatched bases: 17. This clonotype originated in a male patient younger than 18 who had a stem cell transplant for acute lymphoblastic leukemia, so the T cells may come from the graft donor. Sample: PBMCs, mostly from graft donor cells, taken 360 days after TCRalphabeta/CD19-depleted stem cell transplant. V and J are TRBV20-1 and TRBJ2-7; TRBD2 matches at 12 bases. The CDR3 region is CSARDVLGLAGGPYTYEQYF. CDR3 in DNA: TGCAGTGCTAGAGACGTTCTGGGGCTAGCGGGAGGGCCTTATACCTACGAGCAGTACTTC.